This T cell receptor (beta chain) was retrieved from a study of T-cell reconstitution after alpha-beta-depleted transplantation in children. The TCRbeta library incorporated unique molecular identifiers. TCRdb analysed the PCR reads with MiXCR anew, one entry per CDR3 protein. The table has roughly 420,000 distinct CDR3 sequences, 15% to 20% seen once; the top ten hold 25% to 30%. This receptor was identified in a boy under three years old who had a stem cell transplant for Wiskott-Aldrich syndrome, so the T cells may come from the graft donor. Sample: PBMCs, mostly from graft donor cells, taken 360 days after TCRalphabeta/CD19-depleted stem cell transplant.

In DNA form, the CDR3 reads TGTGCCAGCAGACCCCCCAAGATAGTCTACGAGCAGTACTTC. Translating it yields CASRPPKIVYEQYF. The V call is TRBV28, the J call TRBJ2-7; D call uncertain. The CDR3 consists of 14 residues. With 6 bases removed from V and 3 bases from J, the gap between germline ends came to 15 bases. Per germline, CDR1 MDHEN and CDR2 SYDVKM.